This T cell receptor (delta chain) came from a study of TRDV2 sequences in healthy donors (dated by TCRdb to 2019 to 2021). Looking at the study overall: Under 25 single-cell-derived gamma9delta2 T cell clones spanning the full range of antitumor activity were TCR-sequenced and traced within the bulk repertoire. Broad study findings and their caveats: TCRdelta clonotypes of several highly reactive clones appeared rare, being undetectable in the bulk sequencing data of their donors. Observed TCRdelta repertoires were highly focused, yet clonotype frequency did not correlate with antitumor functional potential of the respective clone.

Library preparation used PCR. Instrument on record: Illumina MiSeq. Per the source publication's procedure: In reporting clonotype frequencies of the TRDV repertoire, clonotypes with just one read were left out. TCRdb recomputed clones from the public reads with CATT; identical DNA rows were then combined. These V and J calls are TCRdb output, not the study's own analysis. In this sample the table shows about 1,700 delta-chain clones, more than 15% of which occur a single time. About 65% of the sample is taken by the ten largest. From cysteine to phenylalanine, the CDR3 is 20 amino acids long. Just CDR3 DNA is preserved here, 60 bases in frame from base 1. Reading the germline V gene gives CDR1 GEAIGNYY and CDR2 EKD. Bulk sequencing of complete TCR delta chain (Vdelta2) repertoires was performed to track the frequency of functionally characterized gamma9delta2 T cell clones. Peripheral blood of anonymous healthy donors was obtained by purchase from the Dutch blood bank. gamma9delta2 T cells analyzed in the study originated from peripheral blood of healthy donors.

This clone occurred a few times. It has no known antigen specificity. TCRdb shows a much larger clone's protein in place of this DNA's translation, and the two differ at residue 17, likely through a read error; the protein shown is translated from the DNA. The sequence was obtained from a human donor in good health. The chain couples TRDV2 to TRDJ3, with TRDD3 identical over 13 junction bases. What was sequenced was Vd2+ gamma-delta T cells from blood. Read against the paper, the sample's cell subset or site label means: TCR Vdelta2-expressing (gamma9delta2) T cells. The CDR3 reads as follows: CACDRLLGDTVSWDTRHMFF. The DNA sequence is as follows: TGTGCCTGTGACCGCTTACTGGGGGATACGGTCTCCTGGGACACCCGACATATGTTTTTC.